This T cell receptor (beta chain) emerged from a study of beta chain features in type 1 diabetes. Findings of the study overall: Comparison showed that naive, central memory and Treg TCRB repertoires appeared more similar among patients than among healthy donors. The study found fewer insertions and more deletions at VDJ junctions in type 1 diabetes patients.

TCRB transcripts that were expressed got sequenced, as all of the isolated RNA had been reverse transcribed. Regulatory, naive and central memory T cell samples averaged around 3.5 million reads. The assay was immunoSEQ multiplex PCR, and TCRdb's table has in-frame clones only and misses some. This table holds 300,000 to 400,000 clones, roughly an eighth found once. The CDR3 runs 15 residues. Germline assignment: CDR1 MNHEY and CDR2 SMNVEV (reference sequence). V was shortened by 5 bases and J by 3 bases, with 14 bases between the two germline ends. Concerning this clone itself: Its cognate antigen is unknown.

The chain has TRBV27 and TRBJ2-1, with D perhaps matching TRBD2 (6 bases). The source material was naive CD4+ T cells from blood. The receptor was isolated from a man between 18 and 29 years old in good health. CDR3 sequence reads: CASSTPGLNYNEQFF. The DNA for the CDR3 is TGTGCCAGCAGTACACCGGGACTGAACTACAATGAGCAGTTCTTC.